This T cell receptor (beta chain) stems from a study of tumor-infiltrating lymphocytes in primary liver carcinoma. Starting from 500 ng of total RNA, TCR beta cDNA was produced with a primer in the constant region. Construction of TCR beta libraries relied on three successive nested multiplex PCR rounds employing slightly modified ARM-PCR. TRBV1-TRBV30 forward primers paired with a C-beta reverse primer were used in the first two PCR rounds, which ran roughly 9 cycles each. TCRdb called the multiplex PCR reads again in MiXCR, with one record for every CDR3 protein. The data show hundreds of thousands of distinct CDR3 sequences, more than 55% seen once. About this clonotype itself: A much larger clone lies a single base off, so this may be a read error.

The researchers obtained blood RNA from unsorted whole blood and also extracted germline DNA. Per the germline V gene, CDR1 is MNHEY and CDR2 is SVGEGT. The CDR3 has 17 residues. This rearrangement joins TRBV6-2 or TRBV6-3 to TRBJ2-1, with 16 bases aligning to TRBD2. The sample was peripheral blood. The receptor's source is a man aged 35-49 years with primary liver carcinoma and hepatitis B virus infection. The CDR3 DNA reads TGTGCCAGCAGTGGGACTAGCGGGAGGGTCCTCTACAATAAGCAGTTCTTC. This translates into CASSGTSGRVLYNKQFF.